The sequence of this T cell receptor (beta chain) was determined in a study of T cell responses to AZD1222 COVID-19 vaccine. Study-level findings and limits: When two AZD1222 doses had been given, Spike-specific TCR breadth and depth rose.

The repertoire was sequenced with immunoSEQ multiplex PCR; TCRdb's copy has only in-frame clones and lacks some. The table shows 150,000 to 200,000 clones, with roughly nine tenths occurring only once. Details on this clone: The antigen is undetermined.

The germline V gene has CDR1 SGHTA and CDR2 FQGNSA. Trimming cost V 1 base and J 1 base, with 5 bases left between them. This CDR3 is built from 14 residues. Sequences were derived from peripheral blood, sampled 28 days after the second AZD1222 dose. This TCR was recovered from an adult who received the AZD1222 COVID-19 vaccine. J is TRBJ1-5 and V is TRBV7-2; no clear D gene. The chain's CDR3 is CASSLDPSNQPQHF. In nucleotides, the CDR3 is TGTGCCAGCAGCTTAGATCCGAGCAATCAGCCCCAGCATTTT.